This TCR beta chain was captured in a study of cytomegalovirus exposure and HLA in healthy donors. The study, taken as a whole, reports: As a later analysis revealed, the rate of TCR association differed by HLA locus, with DRB1 most and HLA-C fewest. Follow-up analysis later connected one missense variant in DCLRE1C with trimming of TCR beta V- and J-genes. Prior analysis indicated that the majority of TCR beta V segments exhibited productivity approximately 87% or approximately 30% of the time.

Researchers ran the PCR with 60 Vbeta and 13 Jbeta primers. Sequenced by immunoSEQ multiplex PCR; TCRdb stores in-frame clones only, minus some. The specimen's table records approximately 38,000 clones. This CDR3 region has 17 residues. CDR1 is SGHDT, CDR2 YYEEEE, per germline. V lost 0 bases, J lost 2 bases, and 9 bases stayed unmatched. Everyone who donated was a healthy bone marrow donor. A note on this clone: The target antigen is unknown.

The chain recombines TRBV5-6 with TRBJ1-2; TRBD1 agrees at 8 bases. The TCR comes from a man aged 30 to 45 in good health and CMV-seronegative. The sample consisted of PBMCs. In DNA form, the CDR3 reads TGTGCCAGCAGCTTGGGCAGGGGGCTGCCTTGGAACTATGGCTACACCTTC. Protein product: CASSLGRGLPWNYGYTF. The entire variable domain, with the rest obtained from reference TRBV5-6 and TRBJ1-2, is as follows: DAGVTQSPTHLIKTRGQQVTLRCSPKSGHDTVSWYQQALGQGPQFIFQYYEEEERQRGNFPDRFSGHQFPNYSSELNVNALLLGDSALYLCASSLGRGLPWNYGYTFGSGTRLTVV.